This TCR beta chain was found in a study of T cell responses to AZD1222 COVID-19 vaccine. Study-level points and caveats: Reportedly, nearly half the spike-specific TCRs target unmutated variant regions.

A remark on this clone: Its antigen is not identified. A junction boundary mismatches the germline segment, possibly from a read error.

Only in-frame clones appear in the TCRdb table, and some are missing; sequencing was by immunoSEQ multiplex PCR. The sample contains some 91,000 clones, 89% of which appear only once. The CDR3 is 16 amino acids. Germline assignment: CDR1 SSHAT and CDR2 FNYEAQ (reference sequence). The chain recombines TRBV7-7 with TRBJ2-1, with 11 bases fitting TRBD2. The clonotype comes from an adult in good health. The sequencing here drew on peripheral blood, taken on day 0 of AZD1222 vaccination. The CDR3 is CASSLGTSGFYNEQFF. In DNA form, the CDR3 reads TGTGCTAGCAGCTTGGGGACTAGCGGCTTCTACAATGAGCAGTTCTTC.